The 13 T cell receptor beta chains below all came from one sample that was sequenced in a study of T cell repertoires in cytomegalovirus infection. Their antigens are not known. TCRdb itself ran the reads through MiXCR, one entry per CDR3 protein. This table holds about 900,000 distinct CDR3 sequences, around 29% found once. The sequences come from cultured CD8+ T cells from PBMCs, collected from culture after CMV antigen stimulation. Receptors originate from a human donor in good health (CMV status not recorded). Some clones in this sample may be carry-over from other donors' samples.

The chain employs TRBV4-3 and TRBJ2-6, with 10 positions matching TRBD2. Germline V gene lookup returns CDR1 LGHNA and CDR2 YSLEER. V trimming: 4 bases; J trimming: 0 bases; junction bases outside the gene matches: 15. The CDR3 runs 21 residues. The CDR3 loop is CASSLEGLAGGLSSGANVLTF. CDR3 sequence (DNA): TGCGCCAGCAGCCTAGAGGGATTAGCGGGGGGCCTTAGCTCTGGGGCCAACGTCCTGACTTTC.

The J gene is TRBJ2-1, the V gene TRBV6-2 or TRBV6-3; 9 bases align to TRBD1. Germline V gives CDR1 MNHEY, CDR2 SVGEGT. V trimming: 8 bases; J trimming: 0 bases; junction bases outside the gene matches: 11. There are 17 residues in the CDR3. This CDR3 is CASSGTGRKSSYNEQFF. DNA for the CDR3: TGTGCCAGCTCGGGGACAGGGCGAAAGAGCTCCTACAATGAGCAGTTCTTC.

The J gene is TRBJ2-2, the V gene TRBV27; D is undetermined. CDR1 and CDR2 (germline): MNHEY, SMNVEV (reference sequence). With 2 bases removed from V and 2 bases from J, the gap between germline ends came to 15 bases. The CDR3 loop spans 17 amino acids. CDR3 DNA: TGTGCCAGCAGTTTAAGTAGTTACGCGGAAAACACCGGGGAGCTGTTTTTT. This codes for CASSLSSYAENTGELFF.

This clonotype occurred a few times. The rearrangement joins TRBV7-2 to TRBJ2-3; D remains ambiguous. There are 16 residues in the CDR3. Trimming removed 5 bases at V and 2 bases at J, with 17 bases between. The V gene's germline CDR1 is SGHTA and CDR2 FQGNSA. The CDR3 coding sequence is TGTGCCAGCAGCCCCCTCGGTCGGTGGGTCACAGATACGCAGTATTTT. Its protein is CASSPLGRWVTDTQYF. The complete variable domain, with remaining parts taken from reference TRBV7-2 and TRBJ2-3, reads GAGVSQSPSNKVTEKGKDVELRCDPISGHTALYWYRQSLGQGLEFLIYFQGNSAPDKSGLPSDRFSAERTGGSVSTLTIQRTQQEDSAVYLCASSPLGRWVTDTQYFGPGTRLTVL.

This chain uses TRBV6-2 or TRBV6-3 with TRBJ1-6; D is ambiguous. The ends were cut back, 6 bases at V and 10 bases at J, with 7 bases in the middle. Germline values: CDR1 MNHEY, CDR2 SVGEGT. CDR3 length: 11 residues. CDR3 amino acids: CASRNASPLHF. The CDR3 bases are TGTGCCAGCAGAAATGCGTCACCCCTCCACTTT.

The gene calls are TRBV11-2 and TRBJ2-3, with D possibly matching TRBD1 (6 bases). Germline lookup yields CDR1 SGHAT and CDR2 FQNNGV. The ends were cut back, 8 bases at V and 5 bases at J, with 17 bases in the middle. The CDR3 consists of 14 residues. The CDR3 reads CASPGKGRGDTQYF. CDR3 nucleotide sequence: TGTGCCAGCCCCGGAAAGGGCAGGGGAGATACGCAGTATTTT. Drawing the rest from reference TRBV11-2 and TRBJ2-3, the complete variable domain is EAGVAQSPRYKIIEKRQSVAFWCNPISGHATLYWYQQILGQGPKLLIQFQNNGVVDDSQLPKDRFSAERLKGVDSTLKIQPAKLEDSAVYLCASPGKGRGDTQYFGPGTRLTVL.

This sequence joins TRBV27 and TRBJ1-1, with D unresolved. In germline, CDR1 is MNHEY, CDR2 SMNVEV (reference sequence). Trimming took off 5 bases at V and 10 bases at J, with 14 bases between the two ends. The CDR3 sequence is 12 residues long. This chain's CDR3 is CASSQIGRGAFF. CDR3 nucleotides: TGTGCCAGCAGTCAAATCGGACGTGGAGCTTTCTTT.

V and J are TRBV7-4 and TRBJ2-5, with D perhaps matching TRBD2 (6 bases). The germline gives CDR1 SGHVT, CDR2 SQSDAQ. The CDR3 is 18 amino acids. V lost 1 base and J lost 0, with 18 bases in between. CDR3 in amino acids: CASSLVPPSSAYQETQYF. The DNA for the CDR3 is TGTGCCAGCAGCTTAGTCCCCCCCTCTAGCGCCTACCAAGAGACCCAGTACTTC.

This clonotype was counted between two and nine times. The CDR3 DNA follows: TGTGCCAGCAGTCGGGACAGGGCTTCCGGGGAGCTGTTTTTT. As protein: CASSRDRASGELFF. J is TRBJ2-2 and V is TRBV27, with 9 bases identical to TRBD1. Germline V gives CDR1 MNHEY, CDR2 SMNVEV (reference sequence). V was clipped by 5 bases and J by 6 bases; unmatched bases: 4. The CDR3 totals 14 residues.

The chain combines TRBV14 with TRBJ2-5, with D possibly being TRBD2 (6 bases). V dropped 8 bases and J dropped 5 bases, with 24 bases sitting between them. The germline CDR1 and CDR2 sequences are SGHDN and FVKESK. The CDR3 length is 16 residues. The CDR3 sequence: CASGGDSGLRWETQYF. CDR3 in DNA: TGTGCCAGCGGCGGAGATAGCGGCCTGAGGTGGGAGACCCAGTACTTC.

This clonotype appeared a few times. The genes are TRBV24-1 and TRBJ2-1; TRBD2 matches at 12 bases. Germline V gene sequence: CDR1 KGHDR, CDR2 SFDVKD. V lost 3 bases to trimming and J lost 5 bases; unmatched junction nucleotides: 1. The CDR3 totals 15 residues. CDR3 nucleotide sequence: TGTGCCACCAGTGATGGGACTAGCGGGCACAATGAGCAGTTCTTC. Translated: CATSDGTSGHNEQFF.

Here the CDR3 DNA reads TGTGCCAGCAGCCGGGCGGGGGGCGCCTCCTACAATGAGCAGTTCTTC. It specifies CASSRAGGASYNEQFF. V is TRBV7-9 and J is TRBJ2-1; 8 nucleotides match TRBD2. The CDR3 is 16 residues long. V shed 5 bases, J shed 0 bases, and the junction held 6 bases outside the gene matches. Germline CDR1 and CDR2: SEHNR and FQNEAQ (reference sequence).

This clonotype turned up a few times. The rearrangement uses TRBV27 and TRBJ2-7; 8 bases are shared with TRBD1. Germline V gene lookup returns CDR1 MNHEY and CDR2 SMNVEV (reference sequence). V lost 5 bases, J lost 6 bases, and 6 bases stayed unmatched. The CDR3 covers 13 residues. The DNA of the CDR3 is TGTGCCAGCAGTCCTCGGACAGGGATCGAGCAGTACTTC. As protein: CASSPRTGIEQYF.